The rows below give T cell receptor beta chains drawn from one sample of a study of blood T cell repertoires in COVID-19. Sequencing was performed with immunoSEQ multiplex PCR; in TCRdb, only in-frame clones are kept and a portion is missing. This sample has 150,000 to 200,000 clones, with about four fifths found just once. Sequenced material: peripheral blood. The receptors come from a man aged 35-49 years who had recovered from COVID-19. Both conserved end residues are part of each CDR3. The order of the fields is J gene, clone size, V gene, D gene, CDR3 DNA, CDR3 protein. D genes are given only for firm matches. Clone size appears in some rows only: once, few, many, or a class for an expanded clone.

TRBJ2-5,many,TRBV7-7,TRBD1,TGTGCTAGCAGCTTAGGAACGGGACAGGGAGGCGAGACCCAGTACTTC,CASSLGTGQGGETQYF
TRBJ1-3,NA,TRBV27,NA,TGTGCCAGCAGGGAGGGCCTCTCTGGAAACACCATATATTTT,CASREGLSGNTIYF
TRBJ2-3,NA,TRBV9,TRBD2,TGTGCCAGCACCCTAGCGGGGGGCACAGATACGCAGTATTTT,CASTLAGGTDTQYF
TRBJ2-7,NA,TRBV28,NA,TGTGCCAGCTCTACTAGGGAGCAGTACTTC,CASSTREQYF
TRBJ1-3,NA,TRBV7-8,NA,TGTGCCAGCAGCTTAGGCGGCAGCTCTGGAAACACCATATATTTT,CASSLGGSSGNTIYF
TRBJ2-1,few,TRBV4-2,TRBD2,TGTGCCAGCAGCCTAACGGGACTAGCGGGAGGGCCCGGCTCCTACAATGAGCAGTTCTTC,CASSLTGLAGGPGSYNEQFF
TRBJ2-3,NA,TRBV15,NA,TGTGCCACCAGCAGAGATCTCACAGATACGCAGTATTTT,CATSRDLTDTQYF
TRBJ1-2,NA,TRBV6-4,TRBD1,TGTGCCAGCAGTGACGGGGCAGGGGGCGCGGGCTACACCTTC,CASSDGAGGAGYTF
TRBJ1-2,NA,TRBV6-5,NA,TGTGCCAGCAGTTGGGAGCGGAGGGCTGGCTACACCTTC,CASSWERRAGYTF
TRBJ1-6,NA,TRBV27,NA,TGTGCCAGCAGTTACGGGGGAGGTAATTCACCCCTCCACTTT,CASSYGGGNSPLHF
TRBJ1-2,once,TRBV7-6,NA,TGTGCCAGCAGCTTCTCAGGGAACTATGGCTACACCTTC,CASSFSGNYGYTF
TRBJ1-2,NA,TRBV19,NA,TGTGCCAGTAGTATCCCAGGGTGGGCCTATGGCTACACCTTC,CASSIPGWAYGYTF
TRBJ2-7,NA,TRBV3-1/TRBV3-2,NA,TGTGCCAGCAGCCAAGACTACAGGAGGGCTATTGTCTACGAGCAGTACTTC,CASSQDYRRAIVYEQYF
TRBJ2-7,NA,TRBV7-6,NA,TGTGCCAGCAGCCCGAGGTCGGGCGGGGGCACCTACGAGCAGTACTTC,CASSPRSGGGTYEQYF
TRBJ2-1,NA,TRBV9,NA,TGTGCCAGCAGCGAGGCGGGGGCCCTTTACAATGAGCAGTTCTTC,CASSEAGALYNEQFF
TRBJ2-4,NA,TRBV6-5,NA,TGTGCCAGCAGTTACTCGAAGGGACTAGCCAAAAACATTCAGTACTTC,CASSYSKGLAKNIQYF
TRBJ1-6,NA,TRBV10-3,NA,TGTGCCATCAGTGAGTCGGAGGGTAATTCACCCCTCCACTTT,CAISESEGNSPLHF
TRBJ2-2,NA,TRBV9,NA,TGTGCCAGCAGTTCCGGGTGGGCGAACACCGGGGAGCTGTTTTTT,CASSSGWANTGELFF
TRBJ2-2,NA,TRBV19,TRBD1,TGTGCCAGTAGTATTAAGGGGACAGGTGTCACCGGGGAGCTGTTTTTT,CASSIKGTGVTGELFF
TRBJ1-3,NA,TRBV11-2,NA,TGTGCCAGCAGCTTAGGACACTCTGGAAACACCATATATTTT,CASSLGHSGNTIYF
TRBJ2-1,NA,TRBV19,TRBD2,TGTGCCAGTACCCCGGGACTAGCAGACAATGAGCAGTTCTTC,CASTPGLADNEQFF
TRBJ1-4,NA,TRBV7-2,NA,TGTGCCAGCAGCTTAGGCCCAGGGCAAGAAAAACTGTTTTTT,CASSLGPGQEKLFF
TRBJ1-4,NA,TRBV11-3,NA,TGTGCCAGCAGCACACAGCCAGGGGATGGTGAAAAACTGTTTTTT,CASSTQPGDGEKLFF
TRBJ1-4,NA,TRBV15,NA,TGTGCCACCAAAAATGGCGGGGGAAGGGGTGAAAAACTGTTTTTT,CATKNGGGRGEKLFF
TRBJ2-3,NA,TRBV10-3,TRBD2,TGTGCCACCCACATCCCCCCCAGCACACCGGGACTAGCGGTAGATACGCAGTATTTT,CATHIPPSTPGLAVDTQYF
TRBJ2-7,NA,TRBV7-2,NA,TGTGCCAGCAGCTCAGAGCGGGCGGACATCTACTACGAGCAGTACTTC,CASSSERADIYYEQYF
TRBJ2-1,NA,TRBV11-3,TRBD2,TGTGCCAGCAGCCTAAGCGGGAGTTTAAAAGAGCAGTTCTTC,CASSLSGSLKEQFF
TRBJ2-7,NA,TRBV4-1,NA,TGCGCCAGCAGCCAAGCGGGACTTACCTACGAGCAGTACTTC,CASSQAGLTYEQYF
TRBJ1-3,NA,TRBV7-2,TRBD1,TGTGCCAGCAGCTTAGACTGGGGACAGCTCTCTGGAAACACCATATATTTT,CASSLDWGQLSGNTIYF
TRBJ2-7,once,TRBV6-2/TRBV6-3,NA,TGTGCCAGCAGTTACAACACTGCGGAGCTCTACGAGCAGTACTTC,CASSYNTAELYEQYF
TRBJ2-1,NA,TRBV6-2/TRBV6-3,NA,TGTGCCAGCAGTTCCCCGGGACTTTACAATGAGCAGTTCTTC,CASSSPGLYNEQFF
TRBJ2-7,NA,TRBV5-1,TRBD1,TGCGCCAGCAGCTGGACAGGGCACGAGCAGTACTTC,CASSWTGHEQYF
TRBJ2-3,NA,TRBV4-3,TRBD2,TGCGCCAGCAGCCAAGAATGGACTAGCGGGGTGGTAGATACGCAGTATTTT,CASSQEWTSGVVDTQYF
TRBJ2-1,NA,TRBV4-3,TRBD1,TGCGCCAGCAGCCAGGGGACAGGGACTTACAATGAGCAGTTCTTC,CASSQGTGTYNEQFF
TRBJ2-7,NA,TRBV6-4,TRBD1,TGTGCCAGCAGAACCCTGATGGGGGACAGGGGTCCCGAGCAGTACTTC,CASRTLMGDRGPEQYF
TRBJ1-2,NA,TRBV27,NA,TGTGCCAGCAGTTTATACGGACATAACTATGGCTACACCTTC,CASSLYGHNYGYTF
TRBJ1-1,NA,TRBV3-1/TRBV3-2,TRBD1,TGTGCCAGCAGTCCTAGGGACAGGGGAAGTGAAGCTTTCTTT,CASSPRDRGSEAFF
TRBJ1-2,NA,TRBV10-3,NA,TGTGCCATCAGTGAGATGAACAAACAGGGCGTTAACTATGGCTACACCTTC,CAISEMNKQGVNYGYTF
TRBJ1-2,NA,TRBV6-5,TRBD1,TGTGCCAGCAGAACTGACAGGGCTTATGGCTACACCTTC,CASRTDRAYGYTF
TRBJ2-7,NA,TRBV4-3,NA,TGCGCCAGCAGCCAAGGCCTCGGTGGAGGGCAGTACTTC,CASSQGLGGGQYF
TRBJ1-5,few,TRBV2,NA,TGTGCCAGCAGTGTCCCCGCGGATCAGCCCCAGCATTTT,CASSVPADQPQHF
TRBJ2-2,few,TRBV9,TRBD1,TGTGCCAGCAGCGGACAGGGGAACACCGGGGAGCTGTTTTTT,CASSGQGNTGELFF
TRBJ2-1,once,TRBV6-4,NA,TGTGCCAGCAGTGACGAAGGGCGGGCTGGCCACAATGAGCAGTTCTTC,CASSDEGRAGHNEQFF
TRBJ1-1,few,TRBV11-3,NA,TGTGCCAGCAGCTTCGGCACTGAAGCTTTCTTT,CASSFGTEAFF
TRBJ2-3,once,TRBV5-6,NA,TGTGCCAGCAGCCGCGAGGTGTCTAGCACAGATACGCAGTATTTT,CASSREVSSTDTQYF
TRBJ2-1,NA,TRBV30,NA,TGTGCCTGGACCCCTTCCTACAATGAGCAGTTCTTC,CAWTPSYNEQFF
TRBJ2-3,NA,TRBV6-6,TRBD2,TGTGCCAGCAGTTCACCACGTGGGGGGGTCACAAATACGCAGTATTTT,CASSSPRGGVTNTQYF
TRBJ1-3,once,TRBV5-1,NA,TGCGCCAGCAGCTTGGCCCCCGGGCAGGGATTCACCATATATTTT,CASSLAPGQGFTIYF